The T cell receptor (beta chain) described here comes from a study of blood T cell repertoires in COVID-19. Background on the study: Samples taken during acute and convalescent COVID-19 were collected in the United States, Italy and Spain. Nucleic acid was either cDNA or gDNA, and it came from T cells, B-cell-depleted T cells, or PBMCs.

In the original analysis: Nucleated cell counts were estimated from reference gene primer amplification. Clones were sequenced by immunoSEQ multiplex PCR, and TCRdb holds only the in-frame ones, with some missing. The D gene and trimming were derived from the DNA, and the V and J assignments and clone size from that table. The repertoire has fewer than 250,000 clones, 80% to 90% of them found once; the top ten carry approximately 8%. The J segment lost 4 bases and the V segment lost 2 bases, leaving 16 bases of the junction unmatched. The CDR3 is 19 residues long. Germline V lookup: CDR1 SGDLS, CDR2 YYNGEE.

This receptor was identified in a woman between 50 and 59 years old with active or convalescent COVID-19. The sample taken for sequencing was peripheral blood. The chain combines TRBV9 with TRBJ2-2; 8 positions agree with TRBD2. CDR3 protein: CASSVPQELREGVTGELFF. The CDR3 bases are TGTGCCAGCAGCGTCCCGCAGGAACTCCGGGAGGGGGTCACCGGGGAGCTGTTTTTT.